This T cell receptor beta chain comes out of a study of cytomegalovirus exposure and HLA in healthy donors. Sequencing was performed with immunoSEQ multiplex PCR; in TCRdb, only in-frame clones are kept and a portion is missing. The repertoire holds under 350,000 clones, with 65% to 90% as singletons. V was clipped by 6 bases and J by 4 bases; unmatched bases: 3. The CDR3 is 13 residues long. The V gene's germline CDR1 is LNHDA and CDR2 SQIVND (reference sequence). General study findings and limits: According to a subsequent analysis, TCR clusters from the first cohort were inclined to appear together in the 120 validation repertoires. Both high specificity and high sensitivity reportedly marked the classifier's diagnosis of cytomegalovirus status. Researchers counted approximately 160 TCR beta chains as cytomegalovirus-associated.

As to this clone: What it recognizes is unknown.

The receptor comes from a woman younger than 30 in good health and CMV-seronegative. The chain employs TRBV19 and TRBJ2-5; 9 bases agree with TRBD1. The material sequenced was PBMCs. CDR3 DNA: TGTGCCAGTAGGGGACAGGGCGGAGAGACCCAGTACTTC. It codes for CASRGQGGETQYF.